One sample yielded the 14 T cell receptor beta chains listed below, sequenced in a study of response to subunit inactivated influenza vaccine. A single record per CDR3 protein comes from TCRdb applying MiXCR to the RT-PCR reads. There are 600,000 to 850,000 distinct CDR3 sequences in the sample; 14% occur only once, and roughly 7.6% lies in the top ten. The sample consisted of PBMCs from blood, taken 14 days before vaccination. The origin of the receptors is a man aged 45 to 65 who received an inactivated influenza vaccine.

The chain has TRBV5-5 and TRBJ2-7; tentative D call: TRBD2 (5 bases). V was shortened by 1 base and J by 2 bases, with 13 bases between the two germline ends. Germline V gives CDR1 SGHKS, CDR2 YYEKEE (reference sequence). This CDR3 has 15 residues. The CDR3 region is CASSLYDYFTYEQYF. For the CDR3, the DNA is TGTGCCAGCAGCTTGTATGACTACTTTACCTACGAGCAGTACTTC.

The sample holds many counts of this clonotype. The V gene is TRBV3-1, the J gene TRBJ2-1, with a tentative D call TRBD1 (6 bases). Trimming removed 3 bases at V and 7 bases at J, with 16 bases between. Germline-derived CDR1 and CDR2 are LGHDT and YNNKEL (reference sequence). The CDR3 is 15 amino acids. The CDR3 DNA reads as TGTGCCAGCAGCCACGGGCCAGGGGCTAAGAATGAGCAGTTCTTC. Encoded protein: CASSHGPGAKNEQFF.

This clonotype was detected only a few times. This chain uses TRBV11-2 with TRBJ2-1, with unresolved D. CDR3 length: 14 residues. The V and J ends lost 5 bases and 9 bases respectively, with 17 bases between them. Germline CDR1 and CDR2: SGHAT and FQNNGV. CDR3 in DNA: TGTGCCAGCAGCAAACGGACCCTTGTAGGTGAGCAGTTCTTC. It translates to CASSKRTLVGEQFF.

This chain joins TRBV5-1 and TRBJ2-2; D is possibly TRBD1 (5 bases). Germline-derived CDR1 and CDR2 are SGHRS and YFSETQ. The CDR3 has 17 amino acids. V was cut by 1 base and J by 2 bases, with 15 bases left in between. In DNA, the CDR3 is TGCGCCAGCAGCTTGTCAGGGCCCTCGTTTAACACCGGGGAGCTGTTTTTT. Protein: CASSLSGPSFNTGELFF.

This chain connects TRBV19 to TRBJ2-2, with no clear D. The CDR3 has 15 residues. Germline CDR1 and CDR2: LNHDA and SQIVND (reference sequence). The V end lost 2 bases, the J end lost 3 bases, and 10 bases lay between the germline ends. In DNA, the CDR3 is TGTGCCAGTAGTATATTTTCCGTAGACACCGGGGAGCTGTTTTTT. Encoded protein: CASSIFSVDTGELFF.

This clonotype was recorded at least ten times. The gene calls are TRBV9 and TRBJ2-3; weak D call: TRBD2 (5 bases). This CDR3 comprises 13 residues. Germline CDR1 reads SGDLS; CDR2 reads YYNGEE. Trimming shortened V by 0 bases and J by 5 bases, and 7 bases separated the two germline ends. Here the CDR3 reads CASSVARGDTQYF. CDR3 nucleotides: TGTGCCAGCAGCGTAGCCCGGGGAGATACGCAGTATTTT.

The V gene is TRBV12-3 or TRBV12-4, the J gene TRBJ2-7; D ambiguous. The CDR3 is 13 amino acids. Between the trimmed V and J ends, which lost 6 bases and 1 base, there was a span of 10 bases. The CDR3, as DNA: TGTGCCAGCAGAATAAGTGGGTCCTACGAGCAGTACTTC. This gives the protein CASRISGSYEQYF.

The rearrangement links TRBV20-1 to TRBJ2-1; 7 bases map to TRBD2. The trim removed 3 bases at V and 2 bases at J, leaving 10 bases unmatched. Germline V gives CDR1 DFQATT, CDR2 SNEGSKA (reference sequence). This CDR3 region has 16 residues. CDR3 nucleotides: TGCAGTGCTAGTTCTTTCGGCCGGGGGGCCTACAATGAGCAGTTCTTC. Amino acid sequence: CSASSFGRGAYNEQFF.

The CDR3 protein is CASTASGGETQYF. CDR3 nucleotides: TGTGCCAGCACGGCTAGCGGGGGGGAGACCCAGTACTTC. This chain joins TRBV3-1 and TRBJ2-5; 11 bases align to TRBD2. Per the germline V gene, CDR1 is LGHDT and CDR2 is YNNKEL (reference sequence). The CDR3 contains 13 residues. The V gene end was trimmed by 7 bases and the J gene end by 5 bases; junction bases not matched to a gene: 3.

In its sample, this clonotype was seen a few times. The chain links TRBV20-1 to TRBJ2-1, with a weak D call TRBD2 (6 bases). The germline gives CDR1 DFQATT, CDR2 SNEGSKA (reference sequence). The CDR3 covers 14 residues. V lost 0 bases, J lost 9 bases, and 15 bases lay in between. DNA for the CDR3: TGCAGTGCTAGAGATTACGGGGGTAGGGGTGAGCAGTTCTTC. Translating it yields CSARDYGGRGEQFF.

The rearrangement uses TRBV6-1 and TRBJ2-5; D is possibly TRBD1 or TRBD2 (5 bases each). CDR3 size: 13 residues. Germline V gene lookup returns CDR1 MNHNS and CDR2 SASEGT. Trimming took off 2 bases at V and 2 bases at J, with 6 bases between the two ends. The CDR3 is CASSEWGQETQYF. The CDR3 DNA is TGTGCCAGCAGTGAATGGGGGCAAGAGACCCAGTACTTC.

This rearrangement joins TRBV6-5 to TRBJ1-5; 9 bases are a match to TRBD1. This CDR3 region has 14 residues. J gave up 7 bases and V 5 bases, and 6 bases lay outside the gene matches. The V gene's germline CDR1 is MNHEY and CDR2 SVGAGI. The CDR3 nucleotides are TGTGCCAGCAGTCACCGGGACAGGGACCAGCCCCAGCATTTT. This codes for CASSHRDRDQPQHF.

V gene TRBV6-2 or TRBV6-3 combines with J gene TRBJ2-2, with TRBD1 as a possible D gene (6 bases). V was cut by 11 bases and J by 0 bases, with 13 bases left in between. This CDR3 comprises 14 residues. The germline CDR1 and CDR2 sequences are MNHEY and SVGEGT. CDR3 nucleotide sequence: TGTGCCTCGACGGGACACCCGAACACCGGGGAGCTGTTTTTT. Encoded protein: CASTGHPNTGELFF.

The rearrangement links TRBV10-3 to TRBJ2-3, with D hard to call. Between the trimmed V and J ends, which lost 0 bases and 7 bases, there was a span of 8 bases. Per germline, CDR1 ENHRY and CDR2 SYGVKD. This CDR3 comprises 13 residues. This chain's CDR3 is CAISESGPNTQYF. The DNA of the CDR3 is TGTGCCATCAGTGAGTCTGGCCCTAATACGCAGTATTTT.